A selection of T cell receptor beta chains follows, all from one sample in a study of OX40 agonist ivuxolimab in advanced cancers. Using immunoSEQ multiplex PCR, the repertoire was profiled, and TCRdb retains in-frame clones only, with some absent. The sample lists tens of thousands of clones; more than 80% were seen once. Material: CD4+ or CD8+ T cells sorted from blood, obtained in a trial of the OX40 agonist ivuxolimab. All receptors come from an adult with an advanced solid tumor such as melanoma, head and neck, liver or kidney cancer. CDR3s include the opening cysteine and the closing phenylalanine or tryptophan. The D gene is left open where the match is weak. Rows may omit the clone size; those that give it use once, few, many or a size class.

cdr3_nt: TGTGCCAGCAGTCGCAGCTCCTACAATGAGCAGTTCTTC
cdr3_aa: CASSRSSYNEQFF
clone_size: NA
j_call: TRBJ2-1
cdr3_length: 13
v_call: TRBV11-2
d_call: NA

cdr3_nt: TGTGCCAGCAGCCGGGACCTAGACTACGAGCAGTACTTC
cdr3_aa: CASSRDLDYEQYF
clone_size: NA
j_call: TRBJ2-7
cdr3_length: 13
v_call: TRBV6-1
d_call: NA

cdr3_nt: TGTGCCAGCAGCTTTAGCAACACTGAAGCTTTCTTT
cdr3_aa: CASSFSNTEAFF
clone_size: medium-sized
j_call: TRBJ1-1
cdr3_length: 12
v_call: TRBV7-9
d_call: NA

cdr3_nt: TGTGCCAGCAGCTTGGTACAGGGGGCTTACGAGCAGTACTTC
cdr3_aa: CASSLVQGAYEQYF
clone_size: NA
j_call: TRBJ2-7
cdr3_length: 14
v_call: TRBV5-4
d_call: TRBD1

cdr3_nt: TGTGCCAGCAGTGAGTATGGGACAGGGACCTACGAGCAGTACTTC
cdr3_aa: CASSEYGTGTYEQYF
clone_size: NA
j_call: TRBJ2-7
cdr3_length: 15
v_call: TRBV6-1
d_call: TRBD1

cdr3_nt: TGTGCCAGCAGCGTAGGGCCTGTGACTGAAGCTTTCTTT
cdr3_aa: CASSVGPVTEAFF
clone_size: NA
j_call: TRBJ1-1
cdr3_length: 13
v_call: TRBV9
d_call: NA

cdr3_nt: TGCGCCAGCAGCTTAGGGTTCTCTGACACTGAAGCTTTCTTT
cdr3_aa: CASSLGFSDTEAFF
clone_size: NA
j_call: TRBJ1-1
cdr3_length: 14
v_call: TRBV5-1
d_call: NA

cdr3_nt: TGTGCCAGCAGCCCGAGACAGAGTTCTAACACTGAAGCTTTCTTT
cdr3_aa: CASSPRQSSNTEAFF
clone_size: once
j_call: TRBJ1-1
cdr3_length: 15
v_call: TRBV13
d_call: NA

cdr3_nt: TGTGCCAGCAGCCAAGATTCGGGACTAGCGGGGGAAACCGGGGAGCTGTTTTTT
cdr3_aa: CASSQDSGLAGETGELFF
clone_size: NA
j_call: TRBJ2-2
cdr3_length: 18
v_call: TRBV14
d_call: TRBD2

cdr3_nt: TGTGCCAGCAGCTTAGAAATGGCAGGCGCAGGGTACGAGCAGTACTTC
cdr3_aa: CASSLEMAGAGYEQYF
clone_size: NA
j_call: TRBJ2-7
cdr3_length: 16
v_call: TRBV11-1
d_call: NA

cdr3_nt: TGTGCCAGCAGTTTTTCTTCCAGGGCAAATGGCTACACCTTC
cdr3_aa: CASSFSSRANGYTF
clone_size: NA
j_call: TRBJ1-2
cdr3_length: 14
v_call: TRBV27
d_call: NA

cdr3_nt: TGTGCCTGGAGACTCCCCGGGACTGAAGCTTTCTTT
cdr3_aa: CAWRLPGTEAFF
clone_size: few
j_call: TRBJ1-1
cdr3_length: 12
v_call: TRBV30
d_call: NA

cdr3_nt: TGCGCCAGCAGCTTGCATCTCCGGGACTTAACTGAAGCTTTCTTT
cdr3_aa: CASSLHLRDLTEAFF
clone_size: NA
j_call: TRBJ1-1
cdr3_length: 15
v_call: TRBV5-1
d_call: NA

cdr3_nt: TGTGCCAGCAGCGTAGCGGTGGGAGCCAGCTCCTACGAGCAGTACTTC
cdr3_aa: CASSVAVGASSYEQYF
clone_size: NA
j_call: TRBJ2-7
cdr3_length: 16
v_call: TRBV9
d_call: NA

cdr3_nt: TGTGCCAGCAGCTTAAGGGGTCGTGGGGACGAGCAGTACTTC
cdr3_aa: CASSLRGRGDEQYF
clone_size: NA
j_call: TRBJ2-7
cdr3_length: 14
v_call: TRBV7-3
d_call: NA

cdr3_nt: TGTGCCAGCAGTACCCGACTAGCGGGGGAGCAGTTCTTC
cdr3_aa: CASSTRLAGEQFF
clone_size: once
j_call: TRBJ2-1
cdr3_length: 13
v_call: TRBV27
d_call: TRBD2

cdr3_nt: TGTGCCAGCAGTTTTAGCCCCCACTACGAGCAGTACTTC
cdr3_aa: CASSFSPHYEQYF
clone_size: NA
j_call: TRBJ2-7
cdr3_length: 13
v_call: TRBV27
d_call: NA

cdr3_nt: TGTGCCAGCAGTTCCCCGGACTTGTATGAGCAGTTCTTC
cdr3_aa: CASSSPDLYEQFF
clone_size: NA
j_call: TRBJ2-1
cdr3_length: 13
v_call: TRBV6-6
d_call: NA

cdr3_nt: TGTGCCAGCAGCGTAGGAGCGGGGGGAAACACCGGGGAGCTGTTTTTT
cdr3_aa: CASSVGAGGNTGELFF
clone_size: NA
j_call: TRBJ2-2
cdr3_length: 16
v_call: TRBV9
d_call: TRBD2

cdr3_nt: TGTGCCAGCAGTGACGGACTAGGCGGGCAGTTCTTC
cdr3_aa: CASSDGLGGQFF
clone_size: NA
j_call: TRBJ2-1
cdr3_length: 12
v_call: TRBV6-4
d_call: TRBD2

cdr3_nt: TGTGCCAGTAGTATGACAGGGGGCCAGAATCAGCCCCAGCATTTT
cdr3_aa: CASSMTGGQNQPQHF
clone_size: NA
j_call: TRBJ1-5
cdr3_length: 15
v_call: TRBV19
d_call: TRBD1

cdr3_nt: TGTGCCAGTAGTATCGGGACAGGGAGTAGCAATGAGCAGTTCTTC
cdr3_aa: CASSIGTGSSNEQFF
clone_size: NA
j_call: TRBJ2-1
cdr3_length: 15
v_call: TRBV19
d_call: TRBD1

cdr3_nt: TGTGCCAGCAGTGAAACCGGCAGGGTCCAAGAGACCCAGTACTTC
cdr3_aa: CASSETGRVQETQYF
clone_size: NA
j_call: TRBJ2-5
cdr3_length: 15
v_call: TRBV2
d_call: NA

cdr3_nt: TGTGCCAGTAGTATGGGAACGCGGGGCACCGGGGAGCTGTTTTTT
cdr3_aa: CASSMGTRGTGELFF
clone_size: NA
j_call: TRBJ2-2
cdr3_length: 15
v_call: TRBV19
d_call: NA

cdr3_nt: TGTGCCTGGAGTGTCGGGGACAGGGTAGTCTACGAGCAGTACTTC
cdr3_aa: CAWSVGDRVVYEQYF
clone_size: once
j_call: TRBJ2-7
cdr3_length: 15
v_call: TRBV30
d_call: TRBD1

cdr3_nt: TGTGCCAGCAGTTCAGGGTGGGAAAACACCGGGGAGCTGTTTTTT
cdr3_aa: CASSSGWENTGELFF
clone_size: NA
j_call: TRBJ2-2
cdr3_length: 15
v_call: TRBV6-1
d_call: NA

cdr3_nt: TGTGCCAGCAGCCCTAGCGGGGGGGCGTCGCGGGAGCAGTTCTTC
cdr3_aa: CASSPSGGASREQFF
clone_size: NA
j_call: TRBJ2-1
cdr3_length: 15
v_call: TRBV6-1
d_call: TRBD2

cdr3_nt: TGTGCCTGGTCAGTGTTAGGAGATACGCAGTATTTT
cdr3_aa: CAWSVLGDTQYF
clone_size: NA
j_call: TRBJ2-3
cdr3_length: 12
v_call: TRBV30
d_call: NA

cdr3_nt: TGCGCCAGCAGCTTGGGGCAACAGTACGAGCAGTACTTC
cdr3_aa: CASSLGQQYEQYF
clone_size: NA
j_call: TRBJ2-7
cdr3_length: 13
v_call: TRBV5-1
d_call: NA

cdr3_nt: TGTGCCAGCAGCTTCCGGGACAGAGGAACCTACGAGCAGTACTTC
cdr3_aa: CASSFRDRGTYEQYF
clone_size: NA
j_call: TRBJ2-7
cdr3_length: 15
v_call: TRBV7-7
d_call: TRBD1

cdr3_nt: TGTGCCAGCAGCTGGCTCAGCGGGGGCCCGAACACCGGGGAGCTGTTTTTT
cdr3_aa: CASSWLSGGPNTGELFF
clone_size: NA
j_call: TRBJ2-2
cdr3_length: 17
v_call: TRBV7-6
d_call: TRBD2

cdr3_nt: TGTGCCAGCAGTAATCTTGGCGGGATCTATGGCTACACCTTC
cdr3_aa: CASSNLGGIYGYTF
clone_size: once
j_call: TRBJ1-2
cdr3_length: 14
v_call: TRBV6-1
d_call: NA

cdr3_nt: TGTGCCAGCAGGGACCCGAAGTCCGGGGAGCTGTTTTTT
cdr3_aa: CASRDPKSGELFF
clone_size: NA
j_call: TRBJ2-2
cdr3_length: 13
v_call: TRBV7-9
d_call: NA

cdr3_nt: TGTGCCAGCAGTTCCCACGGGTACGAGCAGTACTTC
cdr3_aa: CASSSHGYEQYF
clone_size: NA
j_call: TRBJ2-7
cdr3_length: 12
v_call: TRBV27
d_call: NA